This TCR beta chain was sequenced during a study of cytomegalovirus exposure and HLA in healthy donors. Study background: The 90 to 150 validation repertoires, a later analysis reported, used the same platform as the approximately 650 first-cohort repertoires. Study results and caveats: Researchers reported that a few CMV-associated chains were confirmed in vitro as CMV antigen-specific. Some TCR beta chains (about 170 of them) were listed as cytomegalovirus-associated.

As to this clone: Its matching antigen is unknown.

This CDR3 is built from 15 residues. CDR1 is MDHEN, CDR2 SYDVKM, per germline. The V and J ends lost 7 bases and 6 bases respectively, with 19 bases between them. Using immunoSEQ multiplex PCR, the repertoire was profiled, and TCRdb retains in-frame clones only, with some absent. Here the sample spans some 320,000 clones, 87% being singletons. Donors were drawn from the approximately 110-subject validation cohort, separate from the roughly 670-subject first cohort. This receptor was obtained from a woman younger than 45 in good health and CMV-seropositive. The specimen was PBMCs. The V call is TRBV28, the J call TRBJ1-5, with D possibly matching TRBD1 (5 bases). The CDR3 DNA sequence: TGTGCCAGCACCCCTCACCTGGGGGGTGGTCAGCCCCAGCATTTT. This gives the protein CASTPHLGGGQPQHF.